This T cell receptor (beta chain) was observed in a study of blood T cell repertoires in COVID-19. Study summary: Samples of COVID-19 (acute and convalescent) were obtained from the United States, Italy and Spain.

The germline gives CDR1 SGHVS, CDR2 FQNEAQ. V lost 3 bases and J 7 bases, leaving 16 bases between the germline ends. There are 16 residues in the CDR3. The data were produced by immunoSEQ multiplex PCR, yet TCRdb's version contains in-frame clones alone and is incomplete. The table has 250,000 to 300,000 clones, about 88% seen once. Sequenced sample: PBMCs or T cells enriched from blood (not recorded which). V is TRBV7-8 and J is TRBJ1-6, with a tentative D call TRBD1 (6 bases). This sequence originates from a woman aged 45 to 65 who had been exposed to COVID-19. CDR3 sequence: CASSLGARKANSPLHF. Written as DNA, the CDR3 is TGTGCCAGCAGCTTGGGGGCTAGGAAGGCCAATTCACCCCTCCACTTT.